This TCR beta chain appears in the sequencing data of a study of T cells in Graves' hyperthyroidism and ophthalmopathy. The authors obtained PBMCs from over 8 ml of fresh peripheral blood. Template material for amplifying TCR beta CDR3 regions consisted of RNA transcripts. In the first-round RT-PCR of the TCR CDR3, the HTBI primer set was used. One entry per CDR3 protein, called by TCRdb with MiXCR from the multiplex PCR reads. Of under 550,000 distinct CDR3 sequences in the sample, less than 20% are singletons; the top ten hold around 50%. This clonotype was observed many times. The CDR3 spans 14 residues. V was clipped by 4 bases and J by 3 bases, with 13 bases between them.

The sample was blood. This chain joins TRBV12-3 or TRBV12-4 and TRBJ2-7; TRBD2 is a possible D gene (6 bases). The source of this sequence is a man aged 40-55 years with Graves' ophthalmopathy. The CDR3 sequence: CASSSGLPHYEQYF. DNA of the CDR3: TGTGCCAGCAGTTCGGGACTCCCCCACTACGAGCAGTACTTC.